Sequencing of this TCR beta chain was carried out in a study of blood T cell repertoires in COVID-19. About the research overall: Both acute and convalescent COVID-19 samples were obtained from the United States, Italy and Spain.

V shed 5 bases and J shed 8 bases, with 13 bases lying between them. Germline CDR1 SGHNT, CDR2 YENEEA. The CDR3 has 13 amino acids. TCRdb's copy holds only in-frame clones and misses some; the assay was immunoSEQ multiplex PCR. In the table there are some 110,000 clones, just under 80% of which are singletons. This clone was recorded once. The sequence derives from a man in his sixties with active or convalescent COVID-19. The V and J genes are TRBV11-3 and TRBJ2-1; perhaps TRBD1 as D (6 bases). Sequencing input: peripheral blood. For the CDR3, the DNA is TGTGCCAGCAGCCGCCCCCCAGGGGATGAGCAGTTCTTC. Protein sequence: CASSRPPGDEQFF.